This T cell receptor (beta chain) was identified during a study of cytomegalovirus exposure and HLA in healthy donors. Study-wide findings and caveats: The majority of CMV-associated TCR beta chains were reported as apparently HLA-restricted in a later analysis. Rarity characterized most TCR sequences, yet some public TCRs appeared in many donors. It was reported that the classifier diagnosed cytomegalovirus status with high specificity and sensitivity in both the original and validation cohorts.

60 Vbeta and 13 Jbeta primers were used in PCR. The data were produced by immunoSEQ multiplex PCR, yet TCRdb's version contains in-frame clones alone and is incomplete. The repertoire holds around 150,000 clones, about 64% seen once, with 2.4% in the top ten. Of note for this clone: The antigen is not known.

Every donor was a healthy person donating bone marrow. The source is a woman aged 40 to 50 in good health and CMV-seronegative. Sequencing was carried out using PBMCs.

CDR3 in amino acids: CASSEGRAGEKLFF. CDR3 DNA sequence: TGTGCCAGCAGTGAGGGCAGGGCAGGGGAAAAACTGTTTTTT. This chain links TRBV6-1 with TRBJ1-4, with a weak D call TRBD1 (5 bases). Trimming cost V 3 bases and J 8 bases, with 13 bases left between them. The CDR3 spans 14 residues. Germline V CDR1 and CDR2: MNHNS, SASEGT.